The entry below gives a single T cell receptor (beta chain) sequence along with its context. Its matching antigen is unknown. This sample is part of a study of T-cell reconstitution after alpha-beta-depleted transplantation in children. The study's findings and limits: Roughly two months post-transplant, alpha-beta T cells reportedly originated from several hundred graft clones that had expanded.

V was trimmed by 6 bases and J by 4 bases, leaving 10 bases between them. Germline values: CDR1 SGHRS, CDR2 YFSETQ. The CDR3 has 13 residues. This sample's TCRbeta library carried unique molecular identifier barcodes. TCRdb independently ran MiXCR on the PCR reads; one entry per CDR3 protein. This repertoire shows approximately 650,000 distinct CDR3 sequences, around 13% found once; its top ten account for 0.75% to 0.85%. The V call is TRBV5-1, the J call TRBJ2-2; unclear D gene. Sequences were derived from PBMCs, sampled before TCRalphabeta/CD19-depleted stem cell transplant. This receptor was obtained from a girl aged 2 to 10 with congenital amegakaryocytic thrombocytopenia, due to receive a stem cell transplant. The CDR3 loop reads CASTSEFTGELFF. The CDR3 DNA is TGCGCCAGCACGAGTGAGTTCACCGGGGAGCTGTTTTTT.